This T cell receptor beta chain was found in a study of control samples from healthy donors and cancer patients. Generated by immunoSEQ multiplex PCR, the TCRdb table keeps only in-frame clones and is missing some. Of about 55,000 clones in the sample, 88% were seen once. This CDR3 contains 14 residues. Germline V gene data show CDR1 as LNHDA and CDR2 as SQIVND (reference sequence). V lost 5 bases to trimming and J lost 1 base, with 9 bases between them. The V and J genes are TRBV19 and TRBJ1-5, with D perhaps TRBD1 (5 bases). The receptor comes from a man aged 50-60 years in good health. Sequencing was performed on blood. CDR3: CASSLGGSNQPQHF. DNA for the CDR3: TGTGCCAGTAGTCTTGGGGGAAGCAATCAGCCCCAGCATTTT.